The clone carrying this T cell receptor (beta chain) was detected ten times or more. The antigen is undetermined. The sample is drawn from a study of T cells in Graves' hyperthyroidism and ophthalmopathy. Study in general: Prior to any treatment, at the point of initial diagnosis, peripheral blood was collected.

Findings of the study overall: In validation, the model predicted ophthalmopathy. These predictions came a median about 6.2 months before onset. Blood shared most expanded thyroid clonotypes above 0.001.

The CDR3 has 12 amino acids. Germline V gene data show CDR1 as ENHRY and CDR2 as SYGVKD. V lost 2 bases and J 9 bases, leaving 10 bases between the germline ends. Authors of the study amplified TCR beta CDR3 regions from RNA transcripts. When the TCR CDR3 underwent first-round RT-PCR, the HTBI primer set was used. Using its own MiXCR run on the multiplex PCR reads, TCRdb lists one record per CDR3 protein. The data show about half a million distinct CDR3 sequences, with less than 25% seen just once and about 53% held by the top ten. Reasons for excluding patients were uncontrolled infection, other autoimmune disease, pregnancy or lactation.

The genes are TRBV10-3 and TRBJ1-1; D is possibly TRBD1 (5 bases). The sequence came from a woman in her seventies with Graves' ophthalmopathy. The sample comprised blood. The CDR3 protein is CAISETTDQAFF. CDR3 in DNA: TGTGCCATCAGTGAGACGACAGACCAAGCTTTCTTT.